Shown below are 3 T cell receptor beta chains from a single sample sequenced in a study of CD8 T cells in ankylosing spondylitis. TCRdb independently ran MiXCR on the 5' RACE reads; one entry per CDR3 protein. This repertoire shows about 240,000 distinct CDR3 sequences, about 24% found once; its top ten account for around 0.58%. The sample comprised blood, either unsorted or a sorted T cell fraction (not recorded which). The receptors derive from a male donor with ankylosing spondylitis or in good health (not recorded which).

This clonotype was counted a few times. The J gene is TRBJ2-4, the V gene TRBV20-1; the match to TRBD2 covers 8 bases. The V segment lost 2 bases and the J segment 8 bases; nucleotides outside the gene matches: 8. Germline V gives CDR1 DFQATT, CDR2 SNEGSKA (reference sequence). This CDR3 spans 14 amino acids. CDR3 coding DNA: TGCAGTGCTAGACTGCCCGGGGGGGCATACATTCAGTACTTC. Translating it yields CSARLPGGAYIQYF.

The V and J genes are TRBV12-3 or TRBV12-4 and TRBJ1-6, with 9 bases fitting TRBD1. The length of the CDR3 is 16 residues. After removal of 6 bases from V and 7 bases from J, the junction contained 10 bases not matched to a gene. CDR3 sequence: CASSPYGQGNNSPLHF. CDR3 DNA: TGTGCCAGCAGCCCTTATGGACAGGGGAACAATTCACCCCTCCACTTT.

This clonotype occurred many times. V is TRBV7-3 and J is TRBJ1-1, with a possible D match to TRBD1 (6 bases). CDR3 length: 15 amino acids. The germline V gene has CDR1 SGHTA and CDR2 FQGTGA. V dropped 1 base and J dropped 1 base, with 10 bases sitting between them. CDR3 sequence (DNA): TGTGCCAGCAGCTTAAGTGGGGGCGCGAACACTGAAGCTTTCTTT. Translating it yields CASSLSGGANTEAFF.